The 20 T cell receptor beta chains presented below share a single source sample, sequenced in a study of blood T cell repertoires in COVID-19. Here immunoSEQ multiplex PCR was the method, and the copy in TCRdb shows in-frame clones only, minus some. Of 390,000 or so clones listed, about nine tenths are singletons. The sequenced sample consisted of peripheral blood. The receptor source for this set is a woman in her thirties with active or convalescent COVID-19.

This sequence joins TRBV19 and TRBJ2-3; D not resolved. This CDR3 comprises 15 residues. Trimming stripped 6 bases from V and 2 bases from J, with 15 bases between. Germline V gene data show CDR1 as LNHDA and CDR2 as SQIVND (reference sequence). CDR3 sequence (DNA): TGTGCCAGTAGCTCACCCGCGGAATACACAGATACGCAGTATTTT. Residues: CASSSPAEYTDTQYF.

The chain couples TRBV11-2 to TRBJ2-2, with 12 bases fitting TRBD2. The CDR3 consists of 18 residues. CDR1 and CDR2 (germline): SGHAT, FQNNGV. With V trimmed by 5 bases and J by 0 bases, 7 bases remained unmatched. The CDR3 loop is CASSPRTSGNANTGELFF. CDR3 nucleotide sequence: TGTGCCAGCAGCCCCAGGACTAGCGGGAACGCGAACACCGGGGAGCTGTTTTTT. The variable domain in full, completed from reference TRBV11-2 and TRBJ2-2, reads EAGVAQSPRYKIIEKRQSVAFWCNPISGHATLYWYQQILGQGPKLLIQFQNNGVVDDSQLPKDRFSAERLKGVDSTLKIQPAKLEDSAVYLCASSPRTSGNANTGELFFGEGSRLTVL.

The J gene is TRBJ1-4, the V gene TRBV5-1; D is unresolved. V lost 5 bases to trimming and J lost 0 bases, with 8 bases between them. This CDR3 is 14 amino acids long. Per the germline V gene, CDR1 is SGHRS and CDR2 is YFSETQ. The CDR3, as DNA: TGCGCCAGCAGTTACAGCTCAACTAATGAAAAACTGTTTTTT. Protein product: CASSYSSTNEKLFF.

The rearrangement joins TRBV29-1 to TRBJ2-7; 7 nucleotides match TRBD1. Germline V gene data show CDR1 as SQVTM and CDR2 as ANQGSEA. V gave up 4 bases and J gave up 3 bases; unmatched junction bases: 3. The CDR3 loop spans 12 amino acids. The DNA for the CDR3 is TGCAGCGTTGGGACAGGCATCTACGAGCAGTACTTC. Protein sequence: CSVGTGIYEQYF.

V is TRBV5-4 and J is TRBJ1-1; 10 positions match TRBD1. V lost 4 bases, J lost 0 bases, and 3 bases stayed unmatched. This CDR3 contains 15 residues. Germline V CDR1 and CDR2: SGHNT, YYREEE (reference sequence). CDR3 region: CASSRQGAMNTEAFF. CDR3 sequence (DNA): TGTGCCAGCAGCCGACAGGGGGCCATGAACACTGAAGCTTTCTTT.

The CDR3 sequence: CASSQDPETQYF. DNA of the CDR3: TGTGCCAGCAGCCAAGATCCGGAGACCCAGTACTTC. The chain combines TRBV3-1 (or the pseudogene TRBV3-2) with TRBJ2-5; D is unclear. The CDR3 loop spans 12 amino acids. Germline V gene sequence: CDR1 LGHDT, CDR2 YNNKEL (reference sequence). The V end lost 0 bases, the J end lost 5 bases, and 4 bases lay between the germline ends.

In this sample, this clone turned up once. The V gene is TRBV5-1, the J gene TRBJ2-7, with 7 nucleotides matching TRBD1. The CDR3 is 12 residues long. V was clipped by 7 bases and J by 3 bases; unmatched bases: 4. The V gene's germline CDR1 is SGHRS and CDR2 YFSETQ. CDR3 sequence (DNA): TGCGCCAGCGGGGACAGATTCTACGAGCAGTACTTC. Translated: CASGDRFYEQYF.

The chain uses TRBV2 and TRBJ1-2, with 8 positions matching TRBD1. Germline values: CDR1 SNHLY, CDR2 FYNNEI. V shed 2 bases and J 3 bases; nucleotides not matched to a gene: 2. The CDR3 has 14 residues. CDR3 sequence reads: CASSEPDRDYGYTF. CDR3 nucleotide sequence: TGTGCCAGCAGTGAACCGGACAGGGACTATGGCTACACCTTC.

This clone was observed a single time. The V call is TRBV29-1, the J call TRBJ1-1, with D uncertain. The CDR3 is 13 residues long. V was shortened by 2 bases and J by 0 bases, with 7 bases between the two germline ends. Germline-derived CDR1 and CDR2 are SQVTM and ANQGSEA. The CDR3 DNA sequence: TGCAGCGTTGAACCAGGTTTGAACACTGAAGCTTTCTTT. As protein: CSVEPGLNTEAFF. The entire variable domain, with the rest obtained from reference TRBV29-1 and TRBJ1-1, is as follows: SAVISQKPSRDICQRGTSLTIQCQVDSQVTMMFWYRQQPGQSLTLIATANQGSEATYESGFVIDKFPISRPNLTFSTLTVSNMSPEDSSIYLCSVEPGLNTEAFFGQGTRLTVV.

The chain links TRBV6-5 to TRBJ1-1; D remains unclear. The germline CDR1 and CDR2 sequences are MNHEY and SVGAGI. The CDR3 covers 13 residues. The V gene lost 6 bases and the J gene lost 1 base, with 9 bases spanning the gap. The CDR3 protein is CASSRAPNTEAFF. Here the CDR3 DNA reads TGTGCCAGCAGCCGAGCACCGAACACTGAAGCTTTCTTT.

The gene calls are TRBV30 and TRBJ1-5; 9 nucleotides line up with TRBD1. Germline-derived CDR1 and CDR2 are GTSNPN and SVGIG (reference sequence). Losses at the gene ends were 3 bases for V and 2 bases for J; bases not matched to a gene: 8. CDR3 size: 16 residues. CDR3 coding DNA: TGTGCCTGGAGCCCAGACCGGACAGGGGGCAATCAGCCCCAGCATTTT. This sequence encodes CAWSPDRTGGNQPQHF.

This chain connects TRBV2 to TRBJ2-3; 9 bases are shared with TRBD1. V shed 6 bases, J shed 2 bases, and the junction held 6 bases outside the gene matches. Germline V gives CDR1 SNHLY, CDR2 FYNNEI. The CDR3 is 15 amino acids. CDR3 DNA sequence: TGTGCCAGCAGGACAGGACAGGGGATCACAGATACGCAGTATTTT. Protein: CASRTGQGITDTQYF.

The rearrangement joins TRBV6-5 to TRBJ2-7; maybe TRBD2 (6 bases). V gave up 5 bases and J gave up 3 bases, with 11 bases separating them. The CDR3 totals 13 residues. The germline gives CDR1 MNHEY, CDR2 SVGAGI. CDR3 in DNA: TGTGCCAGCAGTCTACGGGAGATCTACGAGCAGTACTTC. Translation: CASSLREIYEQYF.

CDR3 in amino acids: CASSEAAGPPYEQYF. CDR3 bases: TGTGCCAGCAGTGAAGCCGCAGGGCCCCCCTACGAGCAGTACTTC. The chain employs TRBV6-1 and TRBJ2-7; tentatively, D is TRBD1 (5 bases). V gave up 0 bases and J gave up 2 bases, with 11 bases separating them. The CDR3 length is 15 residues. Germline assignment: CDR1 MNHNS and CDR2 SASEGT.

V gene TRBV2 combines with J gene TRBJ1-1, with 8 nucleotides matching TRBD1. The CDR3 is made up of 14 amino acids. V lost 7 bases and J lost 5; bases outside the gene matches: 9. The V gene's germline CDR1 is SNHLY and CDR2 FYNNEI. The chain's CDR3 is CASNGAGGRTEAFF. CDR3 DNA: TGTGCCAGCAACGGGGCAGGGGGCCGAACTGAAGCTTTCTTT.

The chain is built from TRBV5-4 and TRBJ1-3, with 12 bases that match TRBD1. This CDR3 region has 16 residues. From germline, CDR1 is SGHNT and CDR2 YYREEE (reference sequence). Losses at the gene ends were 3 bases for V and 3 bases for J; bases not matched to a gene: 4. CDR3 sequence reads: CASSSGTGGFGNTIYF. The DNA of the CDR3 is TGTGCCAGCAGCTCAGGGACAGGGGGCTTTGGAAACACCATATATTTT.

The chain employs TRBV7-7 and TRBJ2-7, with 12 nucleotides matching TRBD1. Germline V gene sequence: CDR1 SSHAT, CDR2 FNYEAQ (reference sequence). The CDR3 sequence is 15 residues long. Trimming removed 5 bases from V and 4 bases from J; junction bases left unmatched: 6. The CDR3 DNA reads TGTGCCAGCAGCCGCGGGACAGGGGGCATTTACGAGCAGTACTTC. Translated, it gives CASSRGTGGIYEQYF.

This clone turned up a few times. The chain has TRBV5-6 and TRBJ1-1; no clear D. The CDR3 has 16 amino acids. With 2 bases removed from V and 1 base from J, the gap between germline ends came to 15 bases. Per germline, CDR1 SGHDT and CDR2 YYEEEE. The CDR3 coding sequence is TGTGCCAGCAGCTTCGGAATGGTTAGCCGGAACACTGAAGCTTTCTTT. It specifies CASSFGMVSRNTEAFF.

Of note for this clone: Other DNA sequences of this sample code for an identical CDR3. The J gene is TRBJ2-1, the V gene TRBV19, with 12 bases identical to TRBD2. The CDR3 loop spans 15 amino acids. Germline V gene sequence: CDR1 LNHDA, CDR2 SQIVND (reference sequence). J lost 6 bases, V lost 3 bases, and 3 bases had no gene match. DNA of the CDR3: TGTGCCAGTAGTATTGGACTAGCGGGACTCAATGAGCAGTTCTTC. Residues: CASSIGLAGLNEQFF.

This rearrangement joins TRBV25-1 to TRBJ2-1, with TRBD2 identical over 12 bases. Germline CDR1 reads MGHDK; CDR2 reads SYGVNS. The CDR3 length is 18 residues. After removal of 4 bases from V and 2 bases from J, the junction contained 9 bases not matched to a gene. CDR3 sequence: CASSGPPASGGAYNEQFF. The CDR3 DNA follows: TGTGCCAGCAGTGGACCTCCCGCTAGCGGGGGGGCCTACAATGAGCAGTTCTTC.